This TCR beta chain was identified during a study of blood T cell repertoires in COVID-19. For the study at large: COVID-19 samples, acute and convalescent, were from the United States, Italy and Spain. The cDNA or gDNA used as material had been derived from T cells, B-cell-depleted T cells, or PBMCs.

This clone was seen just once. The V gene's germline CDR1 is LNHDA and CDR2 SQIVND (reference sequence). The CDR3 length is 16 residues. The V and J ends lost 5 bases and 3 bases respectively, with 17 bases between them. In the original workflow: Researchers report that nucleated cell counts were estimated from reference gene primer amplification. Repertoires were generated with immunoSEQ multiplex PCR, while TCRdb's copy carries only in-frame clones and drops some. The D gene and trimming were derived from the DNA, and the V and J assignments and clone size from that table. The table records some 170,000 clones, about 80% of them present only once.

The sequence derives from a woman aged 70 to 79 with acute or convalescent COVID-19. The source material was peripheral blood. This chain links TRBV19 with TRBJ2-1; perhaps TRBD2 as D (6 bases). The DNA for the CDR3 is TGTGCCAGTAGTCCCTCCGGGACTCGGCGCTACAATGAGCAGTTCTTC. It yields the protein CASSPSGTRRYNEQFF.